This T cell receptor (beta chain) was captured by sequencing in a study of T cells in narcolepsy. Sequencing was performed with immunoSEQ multiplex PCR; in TCRdb, only in-frame clones are kept and a portion is missing. Of around 34,000 clones in the sample, roughly three quarters were seen once. Germline V lookup: CDR1 MNHNY, CDR2 SVGAGI (reference sequence). The V end lost 5 bases, the J end lost 2 bases, and 12 bases lay between the germline ends. The CDR3 runs 14 residues. Overall study results and limits: Some memory CD4+ repertoires had no autoreactive clone sequences. HCRT-specific and TRIB2-specific autoreactive clonotypes appeared among same-patient CSF and blood CD4+ clonotypes.

For this clone: Its antigen is undetermined.

The J gene is TRBJ1-1, the V gene TRBV6-6, with a possible D match to TRBD1 (5 bases). Sequencing was done on a sample of memory (CD45RA-) CD4+ T cells from blood. The origin of this receptor is a human donor in good health. For the CDR3, the DNA is TGTGCCAGCAGTCCACGGGGCCTCAACACTGAAGCTTTCTTT. The encoded protein is CASSPRGLNTEAFF.